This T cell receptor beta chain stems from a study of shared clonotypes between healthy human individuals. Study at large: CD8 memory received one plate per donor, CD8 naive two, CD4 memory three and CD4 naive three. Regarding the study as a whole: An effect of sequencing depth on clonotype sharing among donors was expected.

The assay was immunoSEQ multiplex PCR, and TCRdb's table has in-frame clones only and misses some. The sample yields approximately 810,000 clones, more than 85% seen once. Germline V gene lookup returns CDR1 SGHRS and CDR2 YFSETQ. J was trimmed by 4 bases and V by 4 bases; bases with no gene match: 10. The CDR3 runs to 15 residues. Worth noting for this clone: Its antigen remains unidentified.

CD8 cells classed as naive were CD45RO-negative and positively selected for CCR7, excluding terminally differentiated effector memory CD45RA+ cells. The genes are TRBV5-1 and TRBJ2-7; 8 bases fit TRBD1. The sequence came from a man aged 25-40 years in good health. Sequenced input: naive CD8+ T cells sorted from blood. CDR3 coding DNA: TGCGCCAGCAGCCCCGGGGCCAGGGGGCAGTACGAGCAGTACTTC. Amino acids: CASSPGARGQYEQYF.